This TCR beta chain was sequenced for a study of cytomegalovirus exposure and HLA in healthy donors. General study results and limits: Reportedly, TCR beta sequences accurately predicted HLA-A and HLA-B alleles in most subjects. A few chains tied to CMV proved CMV antigen-specific in vitro. V- and J-gene trimming of TCR beta was linked (in a later analysis) to a missense DCLRE1C variant.

With regard to this clone: What it binds is unknown.

No CMV serostatus was recorded for this donor. The PCR contained 60 Vbeta and 13 Jbeta primers. Here immunoSEQ multiplex PCR was the method, and the copy in TCRdb shows in-frame clones only, minus some. The data show 40,000 or so clones, with about 60% seen just once and roughly 9.4% held by the top ten. Germline V lookup: CDR1 MDHEN, CDR2 SYDVKM. CDR3 length equals 14 residues. The ends lost 5 bases at V and 7 bases at J; junction bases unmatched: 8. This TCR came from a human donor in good health. The J gene is TRBJ1-5, the V gene TRBV28; TRBD1 agrees at 7 bases. Input material: PBMCs. This chain's CDR3 is CASSLTGPGQPQHF. For the CDR3, the DNA is TGTGCCAGCAGTCTGACAGGGCCGGGCCAGCCCCAGCATTTT. Full variable domain (rest looked up from reference TRBV28 and TRBJ1-5): DVKVTQSSRYLVKRTGEKVFLECVQDMDHENMFWYRQDPGLGLRLIYFSYDVKMKEKGDIPEGYSVSREKKERFSLILESASTNQTSMYLCASSLTGPGQPQHFGDGTRLSIL.